These T cell receptor beta chains were read from a single sample in a study of T cells in narcolepsy. The method was immunoSEQ multiplex PCR; TCRdb's version includes in-frame clones alone and lacks a portion of them. The table includes about 43,000 clones, about 87% detected once. The sequenced sample was CD45RA- memory CD4+ T cells from PBMCs. The receptors were sampled from a human donor with narcolepsy. CDR3s include the opening cysteine and the closing phenylalanine or tryptophan. Each record gives: V gene, D gene, J gene, clone size, CDR3 protein, CDR3 DNA. The D gene is left open where the match is weak. Size is stated for part of the rows, as once, few or many counts, or as a class when the clone is expanded.

TRBV18	TRBD1	TRBJ2-3	once	CASSPPATGYTDTQYF	TGTGCCAGCTCACCACCGGCGACAGGGTACACAGATACGCAGTATTTT
TRBV19	.	TRBJ2-7	.	CASSSSGAWGPDEQYF	TGTGCCAGTAGTTCCTCAGGGGCCTGGGGTCCCGACGAGCAGTACTTC
TRBV28	.	TRBJ1-1	.	CASSFFQGGDTEAFF	TGTGCCAGCAGTTTTTTTCAGGGTGGGGACACTGAAGCTTTCTTT
TRBV18	.	TRBJ1-2	.	CASSPDSGGYTF	TGTGCCAGCTCACCGGACAGTGGTGGCTACACCTTC
TRBV28	.	TRBJ1-2	.	CASGDRSYGYTF	TGTGCCAGCGGGGACCGGTCCTATGGCTACACCTTC
TRBV5-4	.	TRBJ2-6	.	CASSPSQSSGANVLTF	TGTGCCAGCAGCCCATCCCAGAGCTCTGGGGCCAACGTCCTGACTTTC
TRBV7-3	TRBD2	TRBJ2-2	.	CASRGTSGTGELFF	TGTGCCAGCAGGGGGACTAGCGGCACCGGGGAGCTGTTTTTT
TRBV7-9	.	TRBJ1-4	.	CASSLGAFNEKLFF	TGTGCCAGCAGCTTAGGGGCGTTTAATGAAAAACTGTTTTTT
TRBV6-1	.	TRBJ2-5	.	CASSEVHSQETQYF	TGTGCCAGCAGTGAAGTTCACAGCCAAGAGACCCAGTACTTC
TRBV19	.	TRBJ1-2	.	CASSLSDLYSSGYTF	TGTGCCAGTAGTTTGTCAGACCTCTACTCTAGTGGCTACACCTTC
TRBV7-9	.	TRBJ2-1	once	CASSLAGGRNEQFF	TGTGCCAGCAGCTTAGCGGGGGGGCGCAATGAGCAGTTCTTC
TRBV7-8	.	TRBJ2-6	few	CASSLDPVYGRRKANVLTF	TGTGCCAGCAGCTTAGACCCGGTATATGGAAGGCGCAAGGCCAACGTCCTGACTTTC
TRBV30	TRBD1	TRBJ2-3	once	CAWSSGTEQYF	TGTGCCTGGAGCTCCGGGACAGAACAGTATTTT
TRBV15	.	TRBJ1-1	.	CATSRDRQIMNTEAFF	TGTGCCACCAGCAGAGACAGACAGATCATGAACACTGAAGCTTTCTTT
TRBV2	TRBD1	TRBJ1-2	.	CASSEITGVGYTF	TGTGCCAGCAGTGAGATTACAGGGGTCGGCTACACCTTC
TRBV6-1	.	TRBJ1-1	.	CASRGQPNTEAFF	TGTGCCAGCAGAGGACAGCCGAACACTGAAGCTTTCTTT
TRBV9	.	TRBJ1-2	.	CASSSGPVGYTF	TGTGCCAGCAGCTCGGGCCCTGTCGGCTACACCTTC
TRBV9	.	TRBJ1-4	once	CASSVSGTPYEKLFF	TGTGCCAGCAGCGTGTCCGGGACGCCCTATGAAAAACTGTTTTTT
TRBV2	.	TRBJ2-1	once	CASSESLAGFDEQLF	TGTGCCAGCAGTGAATCACTAGCAGGGTTCGATGAGCAGCTCTTC
TRBV6-6	.	TRBJ2-5	.	CASSYSDLLGTQYF	TGTGCCAGCAGTTACTCCGACCTTTTAGGGACCCAGTACTTC
TRBV27	.	TRBJ1-4	few	CASRGGAPHGNEKLFF	TGTGCCAGCAGGGGGGGGGCCCCCCATGGTAATGAAAAACTGTTTTTT
TRBV28	TRBD1	TRBJ1-1	.	CASSFPQGQGTEAFF	TGTGCCAGCAGTTTCCCCCAAGGACAGGGGACTGAAGCTTTCTTT
TRBV5-1	TRBD2	TRBJ2-3	.	CASSGESGTSGSDTQYF	TGCGCCAGCAGCGGAGAATCCGGGACTAGCGGCTCAGATACGCAGTATTTT
TRBV6-6	.	TRBJ2-7	.	CASSERVEQYF	TGTGCCAGCAGTGAAAGGGTGGAGCAGTACTTC
TRBV10-3	TRBD1	TRBJ1-2	.	CAISAGQGASTGYTF	TGTGCCATCAGTGCGGGACAGGGGGCTTCGACTGGCTACACCTTC
TRBV6-6	.	TRBJ2-1	.	CASSYRAPEDEQFF	TGTGCCAGCAGTTACAGGGCTCCTGAGGATGAGCAGTTCTTC
TRBV7-2	.	TRBJ1-5	.	CASSPLPPQPQHF	TGTGCCAGCAGCCCTCTTCCCCCTCAGCCCCAGCATTTT
TRBV5-1	.	TRBJ2-1	.	CASSSTGGSGEQFF	TGCGCCAGCAGTTCGACAGGTGGCTCAGGTGAGCAGTTCTTC